What follows is one TCR beta chain and its context. The sample belongs to a study of T cell changes during pregnancy in multiple sclerosis. Produced via immunoSEQ multiplex PCR; TCRdb's table is partial and in-frame only. The sample contains under 90,000 clones, roughly 90% of which appear only once. This sequence originates from a female donor in good health, enrolled as a control in a pregnancy study. Sample: peripheral blood, taken after pregnancy.

The CDR3 spells CSFRRGETQYF. CDR3 coding DNA: TGCAGCTTTCGGCGAGGAGAGACCCAGTACTTC. V and J are TRBV29-1 and TRBJ2-5; D remains unclear. This CDR3 has 11 residues. Trimming pared 8 bases from V and 4 bases from J, leaving 11 bases between. Germline CDR1 and CDR2: SQVTM and ANQGSEA.